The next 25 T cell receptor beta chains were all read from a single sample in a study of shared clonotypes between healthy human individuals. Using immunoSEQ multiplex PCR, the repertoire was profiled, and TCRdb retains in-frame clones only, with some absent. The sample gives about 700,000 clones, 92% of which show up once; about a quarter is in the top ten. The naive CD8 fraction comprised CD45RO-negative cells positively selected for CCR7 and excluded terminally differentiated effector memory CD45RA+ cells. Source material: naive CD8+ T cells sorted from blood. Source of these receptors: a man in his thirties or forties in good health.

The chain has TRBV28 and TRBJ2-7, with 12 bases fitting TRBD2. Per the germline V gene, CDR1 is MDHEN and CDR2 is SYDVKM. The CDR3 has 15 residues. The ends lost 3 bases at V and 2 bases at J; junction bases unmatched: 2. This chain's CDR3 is CASSFGLAGTYEQYF. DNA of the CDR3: TGTGCCAGCAGTTTTGGACTAGCGGGAACCTACGAGCAGTACTTC.

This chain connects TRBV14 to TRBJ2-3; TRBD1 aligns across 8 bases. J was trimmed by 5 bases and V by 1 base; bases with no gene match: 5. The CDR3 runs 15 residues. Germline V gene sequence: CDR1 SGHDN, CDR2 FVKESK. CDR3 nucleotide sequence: TGTGCCAGCAGCCAAGGCGACAGGGGAGTAGATACGCAGTATTTT. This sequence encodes CASSQGDRGVDTQYF.

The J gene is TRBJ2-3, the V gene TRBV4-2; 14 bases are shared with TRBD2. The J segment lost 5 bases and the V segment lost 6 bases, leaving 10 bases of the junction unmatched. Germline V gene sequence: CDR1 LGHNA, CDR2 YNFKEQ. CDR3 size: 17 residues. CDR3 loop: CASRQRLAGGPQDTQYF. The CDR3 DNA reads TGTGCCAGCAGACAGCGACTAGCGGGAGGGCCCCAAGATACGCAGTATTTT.

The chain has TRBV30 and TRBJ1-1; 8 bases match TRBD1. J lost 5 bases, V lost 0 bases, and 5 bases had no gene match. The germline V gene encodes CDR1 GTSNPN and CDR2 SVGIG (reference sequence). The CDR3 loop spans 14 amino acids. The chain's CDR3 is CAWSVGQGATEAFF. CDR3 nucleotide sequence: TGTGCCTGGAGTGTGGGCCAGGGGGCGACTGAAGCTTTCTTT.

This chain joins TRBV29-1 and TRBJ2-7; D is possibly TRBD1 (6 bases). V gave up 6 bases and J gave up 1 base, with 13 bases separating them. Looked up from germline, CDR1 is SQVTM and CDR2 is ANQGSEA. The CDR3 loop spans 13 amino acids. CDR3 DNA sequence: TGCAGCGTAGCTACAGGGCTATCCTACGAGCAGTACTTC. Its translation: CSVATGLSYEQYF.

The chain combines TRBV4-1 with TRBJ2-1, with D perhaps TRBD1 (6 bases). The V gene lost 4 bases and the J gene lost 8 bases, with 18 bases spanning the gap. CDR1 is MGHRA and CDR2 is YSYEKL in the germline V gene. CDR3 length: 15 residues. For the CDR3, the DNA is TGCGCCAGCAGCCTCGGGACACCTAAGGTTGATGAGCAGTTCTTC. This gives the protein CASSLGTPKVDEQFF.

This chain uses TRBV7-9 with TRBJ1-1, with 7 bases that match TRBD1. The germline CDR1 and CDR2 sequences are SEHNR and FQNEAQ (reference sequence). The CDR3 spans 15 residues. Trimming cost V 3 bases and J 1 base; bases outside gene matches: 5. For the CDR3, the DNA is TGTGCCAGCAGCTTCGTACAGGGGCGGAACACTGAAGCTTTCTTT. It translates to CASSFVQGRNTEAFF.

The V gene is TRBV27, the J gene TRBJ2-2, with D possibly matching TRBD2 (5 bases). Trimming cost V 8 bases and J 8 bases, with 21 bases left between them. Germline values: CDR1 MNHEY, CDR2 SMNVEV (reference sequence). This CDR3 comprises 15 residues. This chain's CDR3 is CASRPGREGMGELFF. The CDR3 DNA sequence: TGTGCCAGCCGTCCAGGACGAGAGGGTATGGGGGAGCTGTTTTTT.

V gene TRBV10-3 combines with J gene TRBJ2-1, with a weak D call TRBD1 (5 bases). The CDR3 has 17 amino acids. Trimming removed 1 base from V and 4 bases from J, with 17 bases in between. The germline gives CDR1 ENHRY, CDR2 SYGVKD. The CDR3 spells CAISEFQDNLQYNEQFF. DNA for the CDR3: TGTGCCATCAGTGAGTTTCAGGACAATTTACAATACAATGAGCAGTTCTTC.

DNA for the CDR3: TGTGCCAGCACCTCCGGGGGCGGGGAGCTGTTTTTT. It specifies CASTSGGGELFF. The chain links TRBV27 to TRBJ2-2, with D possibly being TRBD2 (6 bases). The V end lost 7 bases, the J end lost 7 bases, and 10 bases lay between the germline ends. Germline values: CDR1 MNHEY, CDR2 SMNVEV (reference sequence). The CDR3 extends over 12 amino acids.

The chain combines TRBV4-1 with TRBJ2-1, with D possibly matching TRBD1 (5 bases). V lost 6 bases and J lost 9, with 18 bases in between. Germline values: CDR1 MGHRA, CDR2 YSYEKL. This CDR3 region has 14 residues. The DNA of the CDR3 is TGCGCCAGCAGGCCTGCCGGTGGGGCCGCTGAGCAGTTCTTC. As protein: CASRPAGGAAEQFF.

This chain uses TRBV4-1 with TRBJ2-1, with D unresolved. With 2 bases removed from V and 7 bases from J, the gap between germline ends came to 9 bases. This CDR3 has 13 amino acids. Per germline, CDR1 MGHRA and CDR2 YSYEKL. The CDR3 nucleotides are TGCGCCAGCAGCCAAAGGATCTCTAATGAGCAGTTCTTC. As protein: CASSQRISNEQFF.

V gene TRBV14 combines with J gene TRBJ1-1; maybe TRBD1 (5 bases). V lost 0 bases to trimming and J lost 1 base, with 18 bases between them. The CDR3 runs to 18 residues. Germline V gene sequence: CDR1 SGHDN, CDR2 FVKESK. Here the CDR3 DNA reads TGTGCCAGCAGCCAAGATAGCATGGAGAAGGGGCAGAACACTGAAGCTTTCTTT. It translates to CASSQDSMEKGQNTEAFF.

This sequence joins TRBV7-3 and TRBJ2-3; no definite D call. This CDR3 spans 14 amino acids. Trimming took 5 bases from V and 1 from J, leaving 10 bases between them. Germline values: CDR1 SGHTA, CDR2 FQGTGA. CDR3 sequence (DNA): TGTGCCAGCAGCCCGCCCTACGGCACAGATACGCAGTATTTT. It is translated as CASSPPYGTDTQYF.

The CDR3 region has the DNA TGTGCCATCAGTGAGTCAGGGGGGGCGCGAAGTGAAAAACTGTTTTTT. Translated: CAISESGGARSEKLFF. The V call is TRBV10-3, the J call TRBJ1-4, with D perhaps matching TRBD1 (6 bases). The CDR3 sequence is 16 residues long. V was clipped by 0 bases and J by 7 bases, with 15 bases between them. Per germline, CDR1 ENHRY and CDR2 SYGVKD.

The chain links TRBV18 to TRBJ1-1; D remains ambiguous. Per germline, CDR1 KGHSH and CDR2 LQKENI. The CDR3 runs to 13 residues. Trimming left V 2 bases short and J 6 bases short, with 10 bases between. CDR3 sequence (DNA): TGTGCCAGCTCACCAATGGGTTCTGCTGAAGCTTTCTTT. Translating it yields CASSPMGSAEAFF.

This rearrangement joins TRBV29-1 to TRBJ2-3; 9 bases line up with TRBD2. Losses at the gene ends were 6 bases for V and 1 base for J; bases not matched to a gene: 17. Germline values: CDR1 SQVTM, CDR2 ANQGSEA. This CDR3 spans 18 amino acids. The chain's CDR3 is CSVSRVAGGPLGTDTQYF. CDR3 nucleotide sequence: TGCAGCGTCTCCCGGGTGGCGGGAGGGCCTCTCGGCACAGATACGCAGTATTTT.

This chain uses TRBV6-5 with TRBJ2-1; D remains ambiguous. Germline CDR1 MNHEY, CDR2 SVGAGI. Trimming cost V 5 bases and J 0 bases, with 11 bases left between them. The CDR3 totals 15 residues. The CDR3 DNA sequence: TGTGCCAGCAGTCACGATCCGAGCTCCTACAATGAGCAGTTCTTC. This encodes CASSHDPSSYNEQFF.

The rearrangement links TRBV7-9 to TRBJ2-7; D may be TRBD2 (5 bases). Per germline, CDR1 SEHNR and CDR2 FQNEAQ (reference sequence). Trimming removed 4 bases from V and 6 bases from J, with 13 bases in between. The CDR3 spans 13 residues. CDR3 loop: CASSYRGMVEQYF. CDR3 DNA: TGTGCCAGCAGCTATCGGGGAATGGTCGAGCAGTACTTC.

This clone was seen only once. In nucleotides, the CDR3 is TGTGCCAGTAGTCGAGTAGCGGGCGATACGCAGTATTTT. This encodes CASSRVAGDTQYF. The chain employs TRBV19 and TRBJ2-3; 7 nucleotides line up with TRBD2. This CDR3 has 13 amino acids. Germline CDR1 reads LNHDA; CDR2 reads SQIVND (reference sequence). V lost 5 bases to trimming and J lost 6 bases; unmatched junction nucleotides: 5.

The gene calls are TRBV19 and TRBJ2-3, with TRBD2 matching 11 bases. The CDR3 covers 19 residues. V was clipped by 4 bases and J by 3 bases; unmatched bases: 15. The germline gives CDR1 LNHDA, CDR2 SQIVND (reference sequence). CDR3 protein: CASSNPDLRLAGRTDTQYF. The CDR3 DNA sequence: TGTGCCAGTAGTAACCCCGACCTCAGACTAGCGGGACGGACAGATACGCAGTATTTT.

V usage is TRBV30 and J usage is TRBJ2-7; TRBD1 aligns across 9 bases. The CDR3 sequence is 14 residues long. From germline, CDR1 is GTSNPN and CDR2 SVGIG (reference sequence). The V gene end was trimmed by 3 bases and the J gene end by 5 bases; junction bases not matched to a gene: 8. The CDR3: CAWRVGTGLDEQYF. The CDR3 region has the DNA TGTGCCTGGAGAGTCGGGACAGGGCTCGACGAGCAGTACTTC. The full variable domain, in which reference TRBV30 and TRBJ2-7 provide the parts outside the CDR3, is SQTIHQWPATLVQPVGSPLSLECTVEGTSNPNLYWYRQAAGRGLQLLFYSVGIGQISSEVPQNLSASRPQDRQFILSSKKLLLSDSGFYLCAWRVGTGLDEQYFGPGTRLTVT.

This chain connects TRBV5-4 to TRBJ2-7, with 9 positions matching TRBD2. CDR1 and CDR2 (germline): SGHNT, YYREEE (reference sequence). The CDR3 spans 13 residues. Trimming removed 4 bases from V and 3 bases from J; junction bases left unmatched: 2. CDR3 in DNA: TGTGCCAGCAGCCAGACTAGCGGCTACGAGCAGTACTTC. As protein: CASSQTSGYEQYF.

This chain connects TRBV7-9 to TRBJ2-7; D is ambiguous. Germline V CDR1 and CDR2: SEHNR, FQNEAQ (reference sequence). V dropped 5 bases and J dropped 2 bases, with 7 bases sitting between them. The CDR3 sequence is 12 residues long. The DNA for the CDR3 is TGTGCCAGCAGCGAGGACCCCTACGAGCAGTACTTC. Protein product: CASSEDPYEQYF. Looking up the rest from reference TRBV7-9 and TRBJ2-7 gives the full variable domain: DTGVSQNPRHKITKRGQNVTFRCDPISEHNRLYWYRQTLGQGPEFLTYFQNEAQLEKSRLLSDRFSAERPKGSFSTLEIQRTEQGDSAMYLCASSEDPYEQYFGPGTRLTVT.

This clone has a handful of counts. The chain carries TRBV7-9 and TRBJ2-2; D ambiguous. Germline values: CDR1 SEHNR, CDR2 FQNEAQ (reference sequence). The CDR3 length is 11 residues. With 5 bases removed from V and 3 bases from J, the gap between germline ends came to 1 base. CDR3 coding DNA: TGTGCCAGCAGCCACACCGGGGAGCTGTTTTTT. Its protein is CASSHTGELFF. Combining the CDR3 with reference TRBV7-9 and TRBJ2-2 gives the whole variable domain DTGVSQNPRHKITKRGQNVTFRCDPISEHNRLYWYRQTLGQGPEFLTYFQNEAQLEKSRLLSDRFSAERPKGSFSTLEIQRTEQGDSAMYLCASSHTGELFFGEGSRLTVL.